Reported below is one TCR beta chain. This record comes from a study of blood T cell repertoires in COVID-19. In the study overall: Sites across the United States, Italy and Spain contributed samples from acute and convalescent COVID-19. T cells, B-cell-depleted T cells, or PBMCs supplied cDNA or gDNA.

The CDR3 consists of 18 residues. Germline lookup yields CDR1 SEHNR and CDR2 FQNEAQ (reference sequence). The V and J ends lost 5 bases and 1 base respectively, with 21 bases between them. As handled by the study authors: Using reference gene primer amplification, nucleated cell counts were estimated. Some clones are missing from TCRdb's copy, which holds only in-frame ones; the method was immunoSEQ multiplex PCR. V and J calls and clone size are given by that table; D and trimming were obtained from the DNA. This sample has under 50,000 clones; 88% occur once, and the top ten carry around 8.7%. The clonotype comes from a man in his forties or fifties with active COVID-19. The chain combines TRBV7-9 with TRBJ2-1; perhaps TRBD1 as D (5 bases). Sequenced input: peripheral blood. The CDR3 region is CASSTNKPRAGSYNEQFF. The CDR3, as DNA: TGTGCCAGCAGCACCAATAAGCCTAGGGCAGGGTCCTACAATGAGCAGTTCTTC.